The rows below give T cell receptor beta chains drawn from one sample of a study of vaccination and CD4 T cells after COVID-19. TCRdb re-called the PCR reads with MiXCR, one entry per CDR3 protein. This sample carries 11,000 to 15,000 distinct CDR3 sequences, 27% of them seen once, and the ten largest clones take roughly 8.5%. No antigens are known for them. The sample comprised CD4+ T cells from blood, cultured in vitro. All receptors come from a human donor who had recovered from COVID-19. Each CDR3 is given with its conserved first and last residue.

V gene,J gene,CDR3 protein
TRBV30,TRBJ1-6,CAWSGAEVQLGSSPLHF
TRBV30,TRBJ1-6,CAWTRGPTNTQTLHF
TRBV7-6,TRBJ1-1,CASSLDRALGTEAFF
TRBV20-1,TRBJ1-1,CSATPDRGGTEAFF
TRBV7-2,TRBJ2-3,CASSLALRGSTDTQYF
TRBV20-1,TRBJ1-1,CSARDIKDTYTEAFF
TRBV5-5,TRBJ1-2,CASSSSLDRRGYTF
TRBV7-2,TRBJ2-2,CASSLQDGTGELFF
TRBV7-9,TRBJ1-2,CASSLVGQGSLYGYTF
TRBV12-5,TRBJ2-1,CASGLVLTSGGNEQFF
TRBV7-2,TRBJ1-2,CASSQCRGANYGYTF
TRBV2,TRBJ2-2,CASGTSDTGELFF
TRBV6-2/TRBV6-3,TRBJ1-1,CASSYGQENTEAFF
TRBV12-3/TRBV12-4,TRBJ1-2,CASSFRATGGDGYTF
TRBV4-1,TRBJ2-7,CASSQSVTDRKYF
TRBV7-2,TRBJ1-3,CASSLVGQLSGNTIYF